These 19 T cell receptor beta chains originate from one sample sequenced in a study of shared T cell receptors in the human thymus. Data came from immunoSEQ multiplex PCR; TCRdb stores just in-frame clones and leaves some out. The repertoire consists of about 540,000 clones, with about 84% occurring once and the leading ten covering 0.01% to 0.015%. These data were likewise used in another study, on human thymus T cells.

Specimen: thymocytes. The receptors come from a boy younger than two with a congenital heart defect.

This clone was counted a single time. CDR3 nucleotides: TGTGCCAGCAGCCTAATTCTCGACAGGGAGAACACTGAAGCTTTCTTT. This sequence encodes CASSLILDRENTEAFF. The chain recombines TRBV5-6 with TRBJ1-1, with 7 bases identical to TRBD1. The CDR3 runs 16 residues. The V segment lost 4 bases and the J segment 1 base; nucleotides outside the gene matches: 10. In germline, CDR1 is SGHDT, CDR2 YYEEEE.

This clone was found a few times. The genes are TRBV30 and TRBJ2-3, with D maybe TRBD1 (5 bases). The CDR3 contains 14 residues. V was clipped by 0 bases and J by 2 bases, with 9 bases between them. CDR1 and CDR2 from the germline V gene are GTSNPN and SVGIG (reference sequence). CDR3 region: CAWSVGATTDTQYF. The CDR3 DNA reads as TGTGCCTGGAGTGTAGGGGCCACCACAGATACGCAGTATTTT.

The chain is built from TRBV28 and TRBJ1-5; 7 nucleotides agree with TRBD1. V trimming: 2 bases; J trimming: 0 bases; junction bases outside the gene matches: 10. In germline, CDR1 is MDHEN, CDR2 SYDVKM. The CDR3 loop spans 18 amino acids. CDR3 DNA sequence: TGTGCCAGCAGTTTAAAGGGGGCTCCACCCCATAGCAATCAGCCCCAGCATTTT. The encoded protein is CASSLKGAPPHSNQPQHF.

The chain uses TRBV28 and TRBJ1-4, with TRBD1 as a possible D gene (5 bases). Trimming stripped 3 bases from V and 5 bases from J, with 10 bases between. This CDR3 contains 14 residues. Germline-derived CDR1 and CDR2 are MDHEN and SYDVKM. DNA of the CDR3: TGTGCCAGCAGTTTGGCAGGGTCAAATGAAAAACTGTTTTTT. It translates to CASSLAGSNEKLFF.

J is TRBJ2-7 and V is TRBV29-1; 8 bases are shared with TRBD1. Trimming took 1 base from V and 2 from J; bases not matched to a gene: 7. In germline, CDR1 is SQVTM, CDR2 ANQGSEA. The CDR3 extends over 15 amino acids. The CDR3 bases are TGCAGCGTTGAAGGGACAGGGAGAGAAGCCTACGAGCAGTACTTC. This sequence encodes CSVEGTGREAYEQYF.

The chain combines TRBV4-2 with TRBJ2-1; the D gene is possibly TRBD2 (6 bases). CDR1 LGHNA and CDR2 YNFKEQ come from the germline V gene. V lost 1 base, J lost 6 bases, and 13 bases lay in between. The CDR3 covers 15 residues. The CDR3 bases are TGTGCCAGCAGCCAAGTAGCGACTAGGCGCAATGAGCAGTTCTTC. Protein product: CASSQVATRRNEQFF.

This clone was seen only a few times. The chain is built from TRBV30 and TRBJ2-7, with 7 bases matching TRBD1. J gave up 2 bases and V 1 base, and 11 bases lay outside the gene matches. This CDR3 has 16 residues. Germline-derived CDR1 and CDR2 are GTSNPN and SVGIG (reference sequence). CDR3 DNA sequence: TGTGCCTGGAGTGATACCCCGACAGGGAAACCCTACGAGCAGTACTTC. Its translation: CAWSDTPTGKPYEQYF.

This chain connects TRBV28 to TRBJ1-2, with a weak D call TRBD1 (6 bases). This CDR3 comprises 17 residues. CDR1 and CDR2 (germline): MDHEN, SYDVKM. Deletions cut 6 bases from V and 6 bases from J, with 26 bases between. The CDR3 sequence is CASSLGHIKPIRDGYTF. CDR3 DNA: TGTGCCAGCAGCCTGGGACACATTAAACCAATACGCGATGGCTACACCTTC.

The CDR3, as DNA: TGTGCCAGCAGTGGGTGGGAGGGGAGTATGGAGACCCAGTACTTC. This sequence encodes CASSGWEGSMETQYF. The V and J genes are TRBV2 and TRBJ2-5; 7 nucleotides agree with TRBD2. After removal of 4 bases from V and 5 bases from J, the junction contained 10 bases not matched to a gene. Germline loops: CDR1 SNHLY, CDR2 FYNNEI. The length of the CDR3 is 15 residues.

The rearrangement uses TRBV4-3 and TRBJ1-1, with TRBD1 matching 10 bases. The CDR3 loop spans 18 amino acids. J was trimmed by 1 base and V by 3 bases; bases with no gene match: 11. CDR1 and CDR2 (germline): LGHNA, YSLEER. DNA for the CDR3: TGCGCCAGCAGCCACCTTGGGTCCCGGGACAGGGGGAACACTGAAGCTTTCTTT. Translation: CASSHLGSRDRGNTEAFF.

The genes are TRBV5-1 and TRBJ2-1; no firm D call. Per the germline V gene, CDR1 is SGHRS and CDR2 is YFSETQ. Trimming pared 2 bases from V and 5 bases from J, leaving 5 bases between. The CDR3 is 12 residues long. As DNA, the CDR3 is TGCGCCAGCAGCTTACATGACAATGAGCAGTTCTTC. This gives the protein CASSLHDNEQFF.

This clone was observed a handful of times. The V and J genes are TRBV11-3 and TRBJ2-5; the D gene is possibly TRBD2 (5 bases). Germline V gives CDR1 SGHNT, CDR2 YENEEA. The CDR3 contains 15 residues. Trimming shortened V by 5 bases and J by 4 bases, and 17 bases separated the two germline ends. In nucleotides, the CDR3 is TGTGCCAGCAGCCGCATCGGGGAGACCGTAGAGACCCAGTACTTC. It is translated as CASSRIGETVETQYF.

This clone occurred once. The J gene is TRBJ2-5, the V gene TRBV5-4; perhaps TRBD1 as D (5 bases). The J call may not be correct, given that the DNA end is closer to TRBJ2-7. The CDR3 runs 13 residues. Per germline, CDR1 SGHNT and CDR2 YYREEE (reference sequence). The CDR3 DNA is TGTGCCAGCAGCTTAGAAGGGGCCTACGAGCAGTACTTC. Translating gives CASSLEGAYEQYF.

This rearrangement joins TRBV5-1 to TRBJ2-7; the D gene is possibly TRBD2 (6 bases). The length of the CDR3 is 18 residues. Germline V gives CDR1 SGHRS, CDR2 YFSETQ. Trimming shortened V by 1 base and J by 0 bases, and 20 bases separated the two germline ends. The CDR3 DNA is TGCGCCAGCAGCTTGTCGGCTAGCGACTACGGGCTCTCCTACGAGCAGTACTTC. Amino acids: CASSLSASDYGLSYEQYF.

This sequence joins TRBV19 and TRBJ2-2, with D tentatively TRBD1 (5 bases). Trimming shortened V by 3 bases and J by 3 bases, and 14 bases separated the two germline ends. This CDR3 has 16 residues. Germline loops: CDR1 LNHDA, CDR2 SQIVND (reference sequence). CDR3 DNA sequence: TGTGCCAGTAGTATTCCCAGGCAGGGTGACACCGGGGAGCTGTTTTTT. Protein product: CASSIPRQGDTGELFF.

CDR3: CASSREGTRTYNEQFF. CDR3 nucleotides: TGTGCCAGCAGCCGGGAGGGGACTAGGACCTACAATGAGCAGTTCTTC. The chain employs TRBV5-4 and TRBJ2-1; TRBD2 aligns across 8 bases. Germline values: CDR1 SGHNT, CDR2 YYREEE (reference sequence). The CDR3 loop spans 16 amino acids. Trimming at V came to 4 bases and at J to 2 bases, leaving 8 bases not matched to a gene.

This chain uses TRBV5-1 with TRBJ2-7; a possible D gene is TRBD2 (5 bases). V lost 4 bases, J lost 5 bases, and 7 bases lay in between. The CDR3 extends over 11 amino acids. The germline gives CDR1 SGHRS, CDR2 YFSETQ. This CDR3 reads CASSPGNEQYF. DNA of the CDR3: TGCGCCAGCAGCCCCGGGAACGAGCAGTACTTC.

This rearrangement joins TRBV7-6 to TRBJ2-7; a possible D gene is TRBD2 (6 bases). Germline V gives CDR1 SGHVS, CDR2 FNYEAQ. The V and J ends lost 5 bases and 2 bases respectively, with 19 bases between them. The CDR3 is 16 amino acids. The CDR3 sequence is CASSLGPAEGTYEQYF. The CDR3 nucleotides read TGTGCCAGCAGCCTGGGTCCCGCGGAGGGAACCTACGAGCAGTACTTC.

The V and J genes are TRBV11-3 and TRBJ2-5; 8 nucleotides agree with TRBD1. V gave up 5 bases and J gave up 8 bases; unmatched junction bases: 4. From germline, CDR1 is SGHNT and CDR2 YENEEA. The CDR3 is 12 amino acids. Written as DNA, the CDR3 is TGTGCCAGCAGCGGACAGGGAATCACCCAGTACTTC. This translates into CASSGQGITQYF.